This is a list of T cell receptor beta chains from one sample in a study of cytomegalovirus exposure and HLA in healthy donors. The data were produced by immunoSEQ multiplex PCR, yet TCRdb's version contains in-frame clones alone and is incomplete. The profile shows 200,000 to 250,000 clones, 75% to 90% of them singletons. Sample: PBMCs. These TCRs come from a woman aged 30 to 39 in good health and CMV-seropositive. Each CDR3 is given with its conserved first and last residue. D genes are given only for firm matches. Clone size is given for some rows only: seen once, a few or many times, or a class if the clone is expanded.

j_gene | d_gene | abundance | v_gene | CDR3nt | CDR3aa
TRBJ2-7 | NA | NA | TRBV6-1 | TGTGCCAGCAGTGGGTTGGGCTCCTACGAGCAGTACTTC | CASSGLGSYEQYF
TRBJ2-1 | NA | NA | TRBV7-2 | TGTGCCAGCAGGCTCTCGGCCTTGGTTGGTGAGCAGTTCTTC | CASRLSALVGEQFF
TRBJ2-5 | TRBD2 | NA | TRBV5-1 | TGCGCCAGCAGCTTGGGACTAGCGGGAGGGCCGGTGGCAGAGACCCAGTACTTC | CASSLGLAGGPVAETQYF
TRBJ2-7 | NA | NA | TRBV7-6 | TGTGCCAGCAGCTTAGGACCGAAAAAGGATTACGAGCAGTACTTC | CASSLGPKKDYEQYF
TRBJ2-7 | NA | NA | TRBV30 | TGTGCCTGGAGTCCCCAAGCTTCGGGTTCCGAGCAGTACTTC | CAWSPQASGSEQYF
TRBJ2-3 | NA | NA | TRBV29-1 | TGCAGCTATGGGGTGGGATGGGGAGATACGCAGTATTTT | CSYGVGWGDTQYF
TRBJ2-5 | TRBD1 | NA | TRBV5-1 | TGCGCCAGCAGCACGGGACAGGGGGCATTAGAGACCCAGTACTTC | CASSTGQGALETQYF
TRBJ2-7 | NA | NA | TRBV4-1 | TGCGCCAGCAGCCAAGACCCCCCTGGGCGGGACGAGCAGTACTTC | CASSQDPPGRDEQYF
TRBJ1-2 | TRBD1 | NA | TRBV11-3 | TGTGCCAGCAGCACCACAGGGGGCGCGGACTATGGCTACACCTTC | CASSTTGGADYGYTF
TRBJ2-2 | TRBD1 | NA | TRBV11-3 | TGTGCCAGTTCGGACAGGGGGTACACCGGGGAGCTGTTTTTT | CASSDRGYTGELFF
TRBJ2-7 | NA | NA | TRBV29-1 | TGCAGCGTCGCCGGGACTGTGACCTACGAGCAGTACTTC | CSVAGTVTYEQYF
TRBJ2-1 | TRBD2 | NA | TRBV30 | TGTGCCTGGGACGGGGCTAGCGGGAGGATTGAGCAGTTCTTC | CAWDGASGRIEQFF
TRBJ2-7 | TRBD1 | NA | TRBV6-5 | TGTGCCAGCAGTTACTCTGGGACAGGGGGCTACGAGCAGTACTTC | CASSYSGTGGYEQYF
TRBJ2-1 | TRBD2 | NA | TRBV19 | TGTGCCAGTAGTATAGCCCTAGCGGGAGGGAGAAATGAGCAGTTCTTC | CASSIALAGGRNEQFF
TRBJ2-3 | TRBD2 | NA | TRBV27 | TGTGCCAGCAGTAGGGGACTAGCGGACTTCTATAGCACAGATACGCAGTATTTT | CASSRGLADFYSTDTQYF
TRBJ1-2 | NA | once | TRBV19 | TGTGCCAGTAGTAAAATCACGAACCTATATGGCTACACCTTC | CASSKITNLYGYTF
TRBJ1-2 | NA | NA | TRBV9 | TGTGCCAGCAGCGATGGCGGAGTCATAAACTATGGCTACACCTTC | CASSDGGVINYGYTF
TRBJ1-3 | TRBD1 | NA | TRBV7-7 | TGTGCTAGCTCGGGGGACAGGGGGAACACCATATATTTT | CASSGDRGNTIYF
TRBJ2-6 | NA | NA | TRBV6-1 | TGTGCCAGCACGCTCTCTGGGGCCAACGTCCTGACTTTC | CASTLSGANVLTF
TRBJ2-7 | TRBD2 | NA | TRBV11-2 | TGTGCCAGCAGCCCCCTGGGGACTAGCAGCTCCTACGAGCAGTACTTC | CASSPLGTSSSYEQYF
TRBJ2-7 | NA | NA | TRBV11-1 | TGTGCCAGCAGCTTCGGGGGCCGCCGCGAGCAGTACTTC | CASSFGGRREQYF
TRBJ1-4 | NA | NA | TRBV30 | TGTGCCTGGAATAAGGAATATGAAAAACTGTTTTTT | CAWNKEYEKLFF
TRBJ2-5 | TRBD2 | NA | TRBV30 | TGTGCCTGGGCTTCCCCGCGCCGGGACTATGTAGAGACCCAGTACTTC | CAWASPRRDYVETQYF
TRBJ2-3 | NA | NA | TRBV15 | TGTGCCACCAGTCCGAGGGCCCAGGGAACAGATACGCAGTATTTT | CATSPRAQGTDTQYF
TRBJ1-5 | NA | NA | TRBV27 | TGTGCCAGCAGTTTAACTCTAAATCAGCCCCAGCATTTT | CASSLTLNQPQHF
TRBJ1-1 | NA | NA | TRBV27 | TGTGCCACCCGACATACCCCGGGGACTGAAGCTTTCTTT | CATRHTPGTEAFF
TRBJ2-7 | NA | NA | TRBV7-2 | TGTGCCAGCAGCCGGGGCTTCTACGAGCAGTACTTC | CASSRGFYEQYF
TRBJ2-7 | NA | few | TRBV7-9 | TGTGCCAGCAGCTCATTCGGACAAACCTACGAGCAGTACTTC | CASSSFGQTYEQYF
TRBJ2-7 | NA | NA | TRBV5-1 | TGCGCCAGCAGCTTGGACGGGCTCAGCTCCTACGAGCAGTACTTC | CASSLDGLSSYEQYF
TRBJ1-1 | NA | NA | TRBV28 | TGTGCCAGCAGAGAGGACAGAGACACTGAAGCTTTCTTT | CASREDRDTEAFF
TRBJ1-1 | NA | NA | TRBV7-8 | TGTGCCAGCAGCGTAGGAAGGACAGTGAACACTGAAGCTTTCTTT | CASSVGRTVNTEAFF
TRBJ2-2 | TRBD1 | NA | TRBV30 | TGTGCCTGGAGTTCCGCGGACAGGGACACCGGGGAGCTGTTTTTT | CAWSSADRDTGELFF
TRBJ2-7 | TRBD2 | NA | TRBV10-3 | TGTGCCATCAGTGATACTAGCGGTTACGAGCAGTACTTC | CAISDTSGYEQYF
TRBJ2-7 | TRBD1 | once | TRBV29-1 | TGCAGCGTTGAAATCGGACAGGGGGCGAACGAGCAGTACTTC | CSVEIGQGANEQYF
TRBJ1-4 | NA | NA | TRBV7-6 | TGTGCCAGCAGCCAGGGGTCAAATGAAAAACTGTTTTTT | CASSQGSNEKLFF